The TCR beta chain described here comes from a study of OX40 agonist ivuxolimab in advanced cancers. The wider study: An agonistic anti-OX40 (CD134) antibody, ivuxolimab, was used to treat the patients.

Method: immunoSEQ multiplex PCR; TCRdb's copy keeps in-frame clones and lacks some. This sample yields about 59,000 clones, of which roughly nine tenths are seen a single time; around 0.8% belongs to the top ten. The V end was cut by 1 base, the J end by 6 bases, with 16 bases between. The CDR3 loop spans 15 amino acids. Germline V gene lookup returns CDR1 SGHTA and CDR2 FQGNSA. This receptor was obtained from an adult with an advanced solid tumor such as melanoma, head and neck, liver or kidney cancer. This sequence joins TRBV7-2 and TRBJ2-7; perhaps TRBD2 as D (6 bases). Sequenced here: CD4+ or CD8+ T cells sorted from blood, sampled in a trial of the OX40 agonist ivuxolimab. The chain's CDR3 is CASSLGVADPREQYF. The CDR3 DNA sequence: TGTGCCAGCAGCTTAGGTGTAGCGGACCCTCGCGAGCAGTACTTC.